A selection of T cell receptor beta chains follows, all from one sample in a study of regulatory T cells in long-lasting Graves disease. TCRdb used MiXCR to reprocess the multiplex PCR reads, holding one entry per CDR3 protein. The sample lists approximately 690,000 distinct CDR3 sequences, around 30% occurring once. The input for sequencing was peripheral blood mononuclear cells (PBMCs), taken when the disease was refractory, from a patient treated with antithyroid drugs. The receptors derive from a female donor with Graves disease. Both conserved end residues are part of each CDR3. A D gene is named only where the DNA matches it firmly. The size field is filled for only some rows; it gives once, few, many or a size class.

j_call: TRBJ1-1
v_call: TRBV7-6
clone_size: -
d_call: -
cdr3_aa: CASSLGPQGNTEAFF
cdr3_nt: TGTGCCAGCAGCTTAGGGCCACAGGGGAACACTGAAGCTTTCTTT

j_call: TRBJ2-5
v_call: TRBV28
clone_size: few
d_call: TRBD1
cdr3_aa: CASSPPWYRGQETQYF
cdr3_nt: TGTGCCAGCAGCCCCCCGTGGTACAGGGGACAAGAGACCCAGTACTTC

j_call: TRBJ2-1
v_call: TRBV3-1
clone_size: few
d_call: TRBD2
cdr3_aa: CASSQDPSGRANEQFF
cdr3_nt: TGTGCCAGCAGCCAAGACCCTAGCGGGAGGGCCAATGAGCAGTTCTTC

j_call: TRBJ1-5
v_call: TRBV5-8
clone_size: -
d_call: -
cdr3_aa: CASSLSRTVSNQPQHF
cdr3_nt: TGTGCCAGCAGCTTGTCGCGAACGGTTAGCAATCAGCCCCAGCATTTT

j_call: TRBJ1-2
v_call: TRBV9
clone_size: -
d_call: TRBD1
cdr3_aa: CASSTWSGTGQGYGHTF
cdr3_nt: TGCGCCAGCAGCACCTGGTCCGGGACAGGGCAGGGCTATGGCCACACCTTC

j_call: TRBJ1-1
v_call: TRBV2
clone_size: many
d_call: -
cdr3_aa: CASRFTLRGYTEAFF
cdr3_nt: TGTGCCAGCAGGTTCACCCTGAGGGGCTACACTGAAGCTTTCTTT

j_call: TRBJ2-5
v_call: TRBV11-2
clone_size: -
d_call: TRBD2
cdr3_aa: CASSLRTSGSFLSETQYF
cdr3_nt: TGTGCCAGCAGCTTAAGGACTAGCGGGAGTTTTCTTTCAGAGACCCAGTACTTC

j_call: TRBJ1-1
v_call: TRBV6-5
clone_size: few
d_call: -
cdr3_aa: CASSYSDRNTEAFF
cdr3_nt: TGTGCCAGCAGTTACTCGGACAGAAACACTGAAGCTTTCTTT

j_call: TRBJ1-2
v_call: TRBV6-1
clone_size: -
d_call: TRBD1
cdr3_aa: CASSGTVNGYTF
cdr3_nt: TGTGCCAGCAGCGGGACAGTGAATGGCTACACCTTC

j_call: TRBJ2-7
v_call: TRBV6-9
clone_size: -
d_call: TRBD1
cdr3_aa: CASSWDRNLPYEQYF
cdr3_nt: TGTGCCAGCAGTTGGGACAGAAACTTACCCTACGAGCAGTACTTC

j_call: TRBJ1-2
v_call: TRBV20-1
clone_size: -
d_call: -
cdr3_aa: CSARDGGSYGYTF
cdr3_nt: TGCAGTGCTAGAGATGGGGGCAGCTATGGCTACACCTTC

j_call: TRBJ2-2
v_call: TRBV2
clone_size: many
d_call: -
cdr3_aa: CASSFGGSTGELFF
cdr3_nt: TGTGCCAGCAGTTTCGGGGGCAGCACCGGGGAGCTGTTTTTT

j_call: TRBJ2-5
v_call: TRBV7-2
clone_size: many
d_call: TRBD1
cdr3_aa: CASSKPRGLETQYF
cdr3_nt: TGTGCCAGCAGCAAACCCAGGGGGCTAGAGACCCAGTACTTC

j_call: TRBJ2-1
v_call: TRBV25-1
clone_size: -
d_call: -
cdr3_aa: CASSRTTNEQFF
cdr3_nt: TGTGCCAGCAGTCGGACAACCAATGAGCAGTTCTTC

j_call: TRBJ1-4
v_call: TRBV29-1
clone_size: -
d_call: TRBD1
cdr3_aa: CSVEDVGTGVGELFF
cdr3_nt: TGCAGCGTTGAAGATGTGGGGACAGGGGTAGGAGAACTGTTTTTT

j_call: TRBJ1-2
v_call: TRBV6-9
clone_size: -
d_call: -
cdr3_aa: CASSYVAAYGYTF
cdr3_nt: TGTGCCAGCAGTTACGTGGCAGCTTATGGCTACACCTTC

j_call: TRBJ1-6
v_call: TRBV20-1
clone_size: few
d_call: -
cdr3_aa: CSARDGTASSYNSPLHF
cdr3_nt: TGCAGTGCTAGAGATGGTACCGCCAGCTCCTATAATTCACCCCTCCACTTT

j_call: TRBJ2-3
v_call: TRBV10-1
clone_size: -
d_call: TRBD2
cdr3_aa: CASSKTSGSSAGTQYF
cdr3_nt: TGCGCCAGCAGTAAGACTAGCGGGTCTTCGGCTGGTACGCAGTATTTT

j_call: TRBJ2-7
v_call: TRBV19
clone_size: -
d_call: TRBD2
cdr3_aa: CASSQGLAGGYEQYF
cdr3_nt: TGTGCCAGTAGTCAAGGACTAGCGGGAGGTTACGAGCAGTACTTC

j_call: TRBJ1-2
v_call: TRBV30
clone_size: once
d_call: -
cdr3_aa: CASGVRGYTF
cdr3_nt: TGTGCCTCAGGGGTCCGGGGCTACACCTTC

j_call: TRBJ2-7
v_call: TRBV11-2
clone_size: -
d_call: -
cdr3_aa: CASSAVSYEQYF
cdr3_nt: TGTGCCAGCAGCGCAGTCTCCTACGAGCAGTACTTC

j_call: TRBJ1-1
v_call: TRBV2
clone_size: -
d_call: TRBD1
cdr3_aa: CASSGSLGTGEAFF
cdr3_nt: TGTGCCAGCAGTGGGTCCTTAGGGACAGGGGAAGCTTTCTTT

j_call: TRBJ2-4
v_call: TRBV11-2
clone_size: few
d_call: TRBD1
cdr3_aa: CASSLPRTGPLAKNIQYF
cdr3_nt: TGTGCCAGCAGCTTACCCCGGACAGGCCCTCTAGCCAAAAACATTCAGTACTTC

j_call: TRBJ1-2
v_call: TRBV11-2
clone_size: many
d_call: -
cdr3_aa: CASNDGPNYGYTF
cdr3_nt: TGTGCCAGCAACGATGGGCCTAACTATGGCTACACCTTC

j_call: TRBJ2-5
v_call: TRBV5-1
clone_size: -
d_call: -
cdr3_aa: CASSLDVPGETQYF
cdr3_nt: TGCGCCAGCAGCTTGGACGTCCCGGGGGAGACCCAGTACTTC

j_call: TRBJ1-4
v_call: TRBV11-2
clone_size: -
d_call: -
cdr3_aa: CASSSPYRVLGTNEKLFF
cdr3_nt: TGTGCCAGCAGCTCTCCATACAGGGTCTTGGGAACTAATGAAAAACTGTTTTTT

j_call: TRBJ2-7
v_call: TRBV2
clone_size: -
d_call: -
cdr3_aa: CASRRETGSHEQYF
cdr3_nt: TGTGCCAGCAGACGGGAGACAGGGTCCCACGAGCAGTACTTC

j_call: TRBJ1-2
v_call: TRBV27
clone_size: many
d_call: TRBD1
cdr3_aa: CASSYRTGIGYTF
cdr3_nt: TGTGCCAGCAGTTACCGGACAGGGATCGGCTACACCTTC

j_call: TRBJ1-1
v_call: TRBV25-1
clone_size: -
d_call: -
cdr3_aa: CATRANKATEAFF
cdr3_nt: TGTGCCACCAGAGCCAACAAGGCCACTGAAGCTTTCTTT

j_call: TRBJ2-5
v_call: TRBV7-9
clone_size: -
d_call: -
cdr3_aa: CASSPQAGRGETQYF
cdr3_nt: TGTGCCAGCAGCCCCCAGGCAGGGAGAGGAGAGACCCAGTACTTC

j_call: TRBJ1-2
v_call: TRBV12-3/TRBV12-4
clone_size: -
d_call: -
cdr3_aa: CASTPGRRRDGYTF
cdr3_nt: TGTGCCAGCACCCCCGGGAGGAGGAGAGATGGCTACACCTTC

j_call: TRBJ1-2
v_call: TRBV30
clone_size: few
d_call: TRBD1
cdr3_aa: CAWSHAGQGAYGYTF
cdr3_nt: TGTGCCTGGAGTCATGCGGGACAGGGAGCGTATGGCTACACCTTC

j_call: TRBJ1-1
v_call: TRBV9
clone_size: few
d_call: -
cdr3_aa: CASSAEGGWDTEAFF
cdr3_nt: TGTGCCAGCAGCGCAGAGGGAGGGTGGGACACTGAAGCTTTCTTT

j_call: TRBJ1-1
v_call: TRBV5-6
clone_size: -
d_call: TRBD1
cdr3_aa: CASSLGTGRRNTEAFF
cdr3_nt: TGTGCCAGCAGCTTGGGGACAGGGCGGCGGAACACTGAAGCTTTCTTT

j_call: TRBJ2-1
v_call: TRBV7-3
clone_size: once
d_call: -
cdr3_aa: CASSLQGIGSYNEQFF
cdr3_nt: TGTGCCAGCAGCCTCCAAGGGATAGGGTCCTACAATGAGCAGTTCTTC

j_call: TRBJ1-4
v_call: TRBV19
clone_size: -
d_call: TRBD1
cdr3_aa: CASSLDRREKLFF
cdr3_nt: TGTGCCAGTAGTTTGGACAGGAGGGAAAAACTGTTTTTT

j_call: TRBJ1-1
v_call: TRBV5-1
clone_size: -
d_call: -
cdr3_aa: CASSSTDGTEAFF
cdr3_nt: TGCGCCAGCAGCTCAACCGACGGAACTGAAGCTTTCTTT

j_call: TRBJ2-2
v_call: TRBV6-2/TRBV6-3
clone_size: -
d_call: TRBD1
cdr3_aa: CASSSRTGTNTGELFF
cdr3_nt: TGTGCCAGCAGTTCCCGGACAGGGACGAACACCGGGGAGCTGTTTTTT

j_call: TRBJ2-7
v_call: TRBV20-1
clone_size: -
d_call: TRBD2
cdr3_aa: CSASGRDSYEQYF
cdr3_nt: TGCAGTGCTAGCGGGAGGGACTCCTACGAGCAGTACTTC

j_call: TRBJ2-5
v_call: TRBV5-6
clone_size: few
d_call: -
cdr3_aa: CASTPTGTVLGGQETQYF
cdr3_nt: TGTGCCAGCACCCCCACCGGGACAGTCCTAGGGGGGCAAGAGACCCAGTACTTC

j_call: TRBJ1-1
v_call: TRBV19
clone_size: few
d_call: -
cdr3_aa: CASSISPGSEAFF
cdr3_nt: TGTGCCAGTAGTATCTCCCCGGGCAGTGAAGCTTTCTTT

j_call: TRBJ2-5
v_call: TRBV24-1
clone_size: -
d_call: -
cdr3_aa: CATSDFRETQYF
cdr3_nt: TGTGCCACCAGTGATTTTAGGGAGACCCAGTACTTC

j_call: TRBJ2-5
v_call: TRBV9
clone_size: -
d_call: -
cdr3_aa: CASSSRLESRTQYF
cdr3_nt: TGTGCCAGCAGCTCAAGACTAGAGAGTCGGACCCAGTACTTC

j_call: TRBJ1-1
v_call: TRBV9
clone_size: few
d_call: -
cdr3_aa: CASSVGIVKNTEAFF
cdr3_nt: TGTGCCAGCAGCGTAGGGATAGTTAAGAACACTGAAGCTTTCTTT

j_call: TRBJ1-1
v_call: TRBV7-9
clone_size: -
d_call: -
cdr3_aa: CASSLNRGRVMNTEAFF
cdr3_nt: TGTGCCAGCAGCTTAAACCGTGGCAGGGTAATGAACACTGAAGCTTTCTTT

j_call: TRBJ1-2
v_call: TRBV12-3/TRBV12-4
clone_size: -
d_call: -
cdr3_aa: CASSSGTPGVYGYTF
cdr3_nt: TGTGCCAGCAGTTCCGGTACTCCGGGAGTCTATGGCTACACCTTC

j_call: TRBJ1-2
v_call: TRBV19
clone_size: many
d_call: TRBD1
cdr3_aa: CASSIQGYGYTF
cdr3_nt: TGTGCCAGCAGCATACAGGGGTATGGCTACACCTTC

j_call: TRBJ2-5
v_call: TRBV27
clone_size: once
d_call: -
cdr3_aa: CASSLEGPETQYF
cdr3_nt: TGTGCCAGCAGCCTGGAGGGCCCGGAGACCCAGTACTTC

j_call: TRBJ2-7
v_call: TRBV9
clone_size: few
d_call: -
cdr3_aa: CASSVAGTNYEQYF
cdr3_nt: TGTGCCAGCAGCGTAGCCGGGACAAATTACGAGCAGTACTTC

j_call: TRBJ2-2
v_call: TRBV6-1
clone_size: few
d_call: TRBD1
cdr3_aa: CASSARTGGLSTGELFF
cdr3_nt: TGTGCCAGCAGTGCTAGGACAGGGGGCCTTAGTACCGGGGAGCTGTTTTTT

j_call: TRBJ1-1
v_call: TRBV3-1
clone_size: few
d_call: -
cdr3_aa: CASSPYSRQNTEAFF
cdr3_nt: TGTGCCAGCAGCCCCTATTCCCGACAGAACACTGAAGCTTTCTTT

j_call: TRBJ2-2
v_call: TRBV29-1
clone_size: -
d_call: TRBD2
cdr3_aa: CSVVSGSGSDTGELFF
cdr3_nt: TGCAGCGTTGTGAGCGGAAGCGGGAGTGACACCGGGGAGCTGTTTTTT

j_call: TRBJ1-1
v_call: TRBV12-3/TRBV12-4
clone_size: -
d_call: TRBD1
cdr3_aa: CASSGTGGRGTEAFF
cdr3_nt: TGTGCCAGCAGCGGGACAGGGGGCAGAGGCACTGAAGCTTTCTTT

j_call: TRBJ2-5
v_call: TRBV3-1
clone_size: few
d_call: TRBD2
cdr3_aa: CASSHRLAGGRETQYF
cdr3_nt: TGTGCCAGCAGCCACAGACTAGCGGGAGGTAGGGAGACCCAGTACTTC

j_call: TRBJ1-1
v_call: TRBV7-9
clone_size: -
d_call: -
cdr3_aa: CASRPGTTEAFF
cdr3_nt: TGTGCCAGCCGGCCCGGGACAACTGAAGCTTTCTTT

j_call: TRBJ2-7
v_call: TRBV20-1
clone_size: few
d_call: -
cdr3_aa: CSARVVLEQYF
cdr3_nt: TGCAGTGCTAGAGTGGTCCTCGAGCAGTACTTC

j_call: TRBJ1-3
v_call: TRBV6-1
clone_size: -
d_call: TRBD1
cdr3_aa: CASSITGTVLGNTIYF
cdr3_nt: TGTGCCAGCAGCATTACGGGGACAGTTCTTGGAAACACCATATATTTT

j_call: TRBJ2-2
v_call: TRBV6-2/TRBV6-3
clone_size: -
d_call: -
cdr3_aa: CASRPPGPTGELFF
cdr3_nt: TGTGCCAGCAGGCCTCCAGGACCCACCGGGGAGCTGTTTTTT

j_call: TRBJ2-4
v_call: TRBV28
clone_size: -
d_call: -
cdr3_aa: CASSLLGLAKNIQYF
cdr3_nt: TGTGCCAGCAGTTTATTAGGCCTAGCCAAAAACATTCAGTACTTC

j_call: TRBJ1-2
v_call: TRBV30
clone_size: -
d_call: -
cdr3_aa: CAWSVIEGGYTF
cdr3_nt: TGTGCCTGGAGTGTTATTGAAGGTGGCTACACCTTC